This T cell receptor (beta chain) was captured in a study of T cell repertoires in cytomegalovirus infection. TCRdb analysed the reads with MiXCR anew, one entry per CDR3 protein. In the table there are about 230,000 distinct CDR3 sequences, 22% of which are singletons. Source material: CD8+ T cells from PBMCs. The clonotype originates from a human donor in good health (CMV status not recorded). Some clones in this sample may be carry-over from other donors' samples.

DNA of the CDR3: TGTGCCAGCAGTTACGGGACTAGCGGGGGGGCCGATGAGCAGTTCTTC. This codes for CASSYGTSGGADEQFF. The chain carries TRBV27 and TRBJ2-1; 16 nucleotides align to TRBD2. After removal of 4 bases from V and 8 bases from J, the junction contained 5 bases not matched to a gene. Germline V lookup: CDR1 MNHEY, CDR2 SMNVEV (reference sequence). The CDR3 is 16 amino acids.